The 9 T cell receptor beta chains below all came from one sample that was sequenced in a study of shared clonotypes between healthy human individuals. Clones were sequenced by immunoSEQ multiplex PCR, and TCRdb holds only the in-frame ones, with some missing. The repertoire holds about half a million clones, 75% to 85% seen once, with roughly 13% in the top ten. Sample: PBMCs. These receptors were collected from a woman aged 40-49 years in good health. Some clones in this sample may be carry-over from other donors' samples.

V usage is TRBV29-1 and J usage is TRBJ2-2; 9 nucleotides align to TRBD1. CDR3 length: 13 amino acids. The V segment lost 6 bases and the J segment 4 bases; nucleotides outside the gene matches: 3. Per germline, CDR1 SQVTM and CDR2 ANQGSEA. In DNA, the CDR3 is TGCAGCGTACGGACAGGGGCCACCGGGGAGCTGTTTTTT. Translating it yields CSVRTGATGELFF.

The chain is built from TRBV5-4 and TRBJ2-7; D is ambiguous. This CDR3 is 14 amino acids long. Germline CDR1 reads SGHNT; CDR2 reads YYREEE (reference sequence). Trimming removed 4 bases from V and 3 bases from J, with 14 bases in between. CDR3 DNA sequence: TGTGCCAGCAGCCTAGGGCACGGAAGCTACGAGCAGTACTTC. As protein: CASSLGHGSYEQYF.

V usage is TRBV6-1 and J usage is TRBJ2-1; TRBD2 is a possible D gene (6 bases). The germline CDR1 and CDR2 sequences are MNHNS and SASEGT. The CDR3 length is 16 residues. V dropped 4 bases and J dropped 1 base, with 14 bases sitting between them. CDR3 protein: CASSGGGGRSYNEQFF. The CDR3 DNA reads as TGTGCCAGCAGTGGCGGTGGGGGGAGGTCCTACAATGAGCAGTTCTTC.

CDR3 in amino acids: CAWSVDSNNEQFF. In DNA form, the CDR3 reads TGTGCCTGGAGTGTGGACAGTAACAATGAGCAGTTCTTC. The chain employs TRBV30 and TRBJ2-1; TRBD1 might be the D (6 bases). Germline V gene lookup returns CDR1 GTSNPN and CDR2 SVGIG (reference sequence). The V and J ends lost 0 bases and 5 bases respectively, with 8 bases between them. CDR3 length equals 13 residues.

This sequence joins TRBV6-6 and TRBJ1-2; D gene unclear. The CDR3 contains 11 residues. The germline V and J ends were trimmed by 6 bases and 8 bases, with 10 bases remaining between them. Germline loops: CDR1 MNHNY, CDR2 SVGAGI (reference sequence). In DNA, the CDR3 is TGTGCCAGCAGAGCCGGTCACGGCTACACCTTC. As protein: CASRAGHGYTF.

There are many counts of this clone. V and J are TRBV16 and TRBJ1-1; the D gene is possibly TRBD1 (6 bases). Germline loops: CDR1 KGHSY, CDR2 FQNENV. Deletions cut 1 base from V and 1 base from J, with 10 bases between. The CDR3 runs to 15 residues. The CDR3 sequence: CASSQLRGRNTEAFF. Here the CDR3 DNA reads TGTGCCAGCAGCCAATTGAGGGGGAGGAACACTGAAGCTTTCTTT.

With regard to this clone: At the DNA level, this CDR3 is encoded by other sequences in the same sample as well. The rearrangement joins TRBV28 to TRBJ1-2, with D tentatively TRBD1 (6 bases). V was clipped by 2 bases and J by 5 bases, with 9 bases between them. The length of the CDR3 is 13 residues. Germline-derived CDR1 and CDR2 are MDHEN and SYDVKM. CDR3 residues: CASSLGQGYGYTF. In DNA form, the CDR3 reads TGTGCCAGCAGTTTAGGTCAGGGGTATGGCTACACCTTC.

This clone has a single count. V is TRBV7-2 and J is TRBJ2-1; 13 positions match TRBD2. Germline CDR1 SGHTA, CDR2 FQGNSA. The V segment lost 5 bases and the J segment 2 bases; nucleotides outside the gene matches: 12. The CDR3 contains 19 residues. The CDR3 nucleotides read TGTGCCAGCAGCGGGAGACTAGCGGGAGGTTCCAAAGCCTACAATGAGCAGTTCTTC. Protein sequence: CASSGRLAGGSKAYNEQFF.

DNA of the CDR3: TGTGCCAGTAGCTCGAGAAGCTCCTATAATTCACCCCTCCACTTT. It yields the protein CASSSRSSYNSPLHF. The chain combines TRBV19 with TRBJ1-6; D unclear. The CDR3 spans 15 residues. V was clipped by 6 bases and J by 0 bases, with 9 bases between them. The germline V gene encodes CDR1 LNHDA and CDR2 SQIVND (reference sequence).